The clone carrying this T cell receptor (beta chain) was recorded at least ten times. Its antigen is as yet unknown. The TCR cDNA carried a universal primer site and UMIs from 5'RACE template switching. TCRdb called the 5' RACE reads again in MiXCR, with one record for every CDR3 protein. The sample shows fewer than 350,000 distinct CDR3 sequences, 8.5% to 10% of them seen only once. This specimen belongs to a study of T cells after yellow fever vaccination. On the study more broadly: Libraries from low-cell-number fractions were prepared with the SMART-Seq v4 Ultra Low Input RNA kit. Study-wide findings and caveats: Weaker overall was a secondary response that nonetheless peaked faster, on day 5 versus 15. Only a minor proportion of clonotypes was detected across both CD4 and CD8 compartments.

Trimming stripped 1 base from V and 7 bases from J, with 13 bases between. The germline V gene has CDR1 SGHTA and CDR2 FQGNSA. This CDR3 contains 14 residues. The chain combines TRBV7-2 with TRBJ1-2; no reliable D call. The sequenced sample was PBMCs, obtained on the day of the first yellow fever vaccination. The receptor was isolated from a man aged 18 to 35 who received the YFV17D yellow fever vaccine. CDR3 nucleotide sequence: TGTGCCAGCAGCTTAGGATTAGCCTCTAGTGGCTACACCTTC. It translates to CASSLGLASSGYTF.